This T cell receptor (beta chain) stems from a study of shared clonotypes between healthy human individuals. This clone was detected only once. Its antigen is currently unknown. Naive CD8 cells lacked CD45RO and underwent positive selection for CCR7, leaving out terminally differentiated effector memory CD45RA+ cells. There are 15 residues in the CDR3. Germline V CDR1 and CDR2: MDHEN, SYDVKM. With 2 bases clipped from V and 4 bases from J, the junction kept 5 bases outside the gene matches. Study-wide results and limits: In contrast to clonotypes shared by all four donors, non-shared clonotypes had lower generation probabilities.

Across several immunoSEQ plates, the genomic DNA of each subset was split evenly. Original methodology: In the immunoSEQ data, sequences were junction-only and lacked quality scores, so filtering differed. This table comes from immunoSEQ multiplex PCR, and its TCRdb copy is limited to in-frame clones, with some not included. For V, J and clone size, that table is used; D and trimming come from the DNA. The sample gives some 2 million clones, about 95% of which show up once; 1.1% is in the top ten. This rearrangement joins TRBV28 to TRBJ2-3; 8 bases are a match to TRBD1. This receptor was identified in a man aged 18 to 30 in good health. Specimen: naive CD8+ T cells sorted from blood. CDR3 coding DNA: TGTGCCAGCAGTTTAAGCACAGGGGGATCAGATACGCAGTATTTT. It encodes CASSLSTGGSDTQYF.